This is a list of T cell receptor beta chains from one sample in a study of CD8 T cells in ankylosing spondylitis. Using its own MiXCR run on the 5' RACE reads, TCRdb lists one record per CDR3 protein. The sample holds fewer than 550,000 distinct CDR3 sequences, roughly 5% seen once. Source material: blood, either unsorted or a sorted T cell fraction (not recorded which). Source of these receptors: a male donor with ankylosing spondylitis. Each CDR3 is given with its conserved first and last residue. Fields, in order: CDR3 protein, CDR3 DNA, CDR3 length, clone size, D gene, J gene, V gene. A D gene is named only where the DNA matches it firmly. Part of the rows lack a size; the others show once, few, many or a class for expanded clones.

CDR3: CSVAGPATTGEQYF
DNA: TGCAGCGTTGCGGGCCCAGCCACTACGGGCGAGCAGTACTTC
length: 14
size: many
D: .
J: TRBJ2-7
V: TRBV29-1

CDR3: CASSQIRGTGSYEQYF
DNA: TGCGCCAGCAGCCAAATACGCGGGACAGGGAGCTACGAGCAGTACTTC
length: 16
size: many
D: TRBD1
J: TRBJ2-7
V: TRBV4-1

CDR3: CSGAGQRETQYF
DNA: TGCAGTGGAGCGGGACAACGGGAGACCCAGTACTTC
length: 12
size: many
D: .
J: TRBJ2-5
V: TRBV20-1

CDR3: CASSYSGTGAETQYF
DNA: TGTGCCAGCAGTTACTCCGGGACAGGTGCAGAGACCCAGTACTTC
length: 15
size: many
D: TRBD1
J: TRBJ2-5
V: TRBV6-5

CDR3: CASSAEQGAEQFF
DNA: TGTGCCAGCAGCGCCGAGCAGGGAGCTGAGCAGTTCTTC
length: 13
size: many
D: .
J: TRBJ2-1
V: TRBV9

CDR3: CSASLPGGDEQFF
DNA: TGCAGTGCTTCTCTCCCCGGTGGAGATGAGCAGTTCTTC
length: 13
size: many
D: .
J: TRBJ2-1
V: TRBV20-1

CDR3: CASSHVGVTDTQYF
DNA: TGTGCCAGCAGCCATGTGGGGGTCACAGATACGCAGTATTTT
length: 14
size: many
D: .
J: TRBJ2-3
V: TRBV7-2

CDR3: CASSRTGTGAWETQYF
DNA: TGTGCCAGCAGCCGGACCGGGACAGGGGCTTGGGAGACCCAGTACTTC
length: 16
size: .
D: TRBD1
J: TRBJ2-5
V: TRBV5-6

CDR3: CASSFLGAGTGELFF
DNA: TGTGCCAGCAGCTTCTTGGGGGCTGGCACCGGGGAGCTGTTTTTT
length: 15
size: many
D: .
J: TRBJ2-2
V: TRBV7-3

CDR3: CASSHPTSSGTDTQYF
DNA: TGCGCCAGCAGCCATCCGACTAGTTCGGGCACAGATACGCAGTATTTT
length: 16
size: many
D: .
J: TRBJ2-3
V: TRBV4-1

CDR3: CASSFLTLAGGPDEQFF
DNA: TGTGCCAGCAGCTTTTTGACCCTAGCGGGAGGGCCGGATGAGCAGTTCTTC
length: 17
size: many
D: TRBD2
J: TRBJ2-1
V: TRBV7-9

CDR3: CASSSGDRGPGETQYF
DNA: TGTGCCAGCAGCTCCGGGGACAGGGGTCCCGGGGAGACCCAGTACTTC
length: 16
size: many
D: TRBD1
J: TRBJ2-5
V: TRBV7-9